This T cell receptor (beta chain) was observed in a study of T cells in Graves' hyperthyroidism and ophthalmopathy. About the study: Peripheral blood was collected at initial diagnosis, before any treatment.

The germline V gene encodes CDR1 SEHNR and CDR2 FQNEAQ (reference sequence). This CDR3 region has 15 residues. Deletions cut 1 base from V and 7 bases from J, with 11 bases between. Study conclusions and caveats: Appearing also in blood were most of the thyroid clonotypes expanded above 0.001.

The CDR3 regions of TCR beta were amplified from RNA transcripts. The HTBI set primed first-round TCR CDR3 RT-PCR. From the multiplex PCR reads, TCRdb called clonotypes with MiXCR, one entry per CDR3 protein. The data hold some 550,000 distinct CDR3 sequences, with around 16% observed a single time. This clonotype was observed a few times. Antigen unknown. The J gene is TRBJ1-6, the V gene TRBV7-9; no clear D. Sequenced material: blood. This clonotype originated in a woman in her forties with Graves' ophthalmopathy. CDR3 sequence reads: CASSLVLPPNSPLHF. In DNA, the CDR3 is TGTGCCAGCAGCTTAGTTCTGCCACCGAATTCACCCCTCCACTTT.